One and the same sample provided the 9 T cell receptor beta chains below, sequenced in a study of T cell responses to AZD1222 COVID-19 vaccine. Assay used: immunoSEQ multiplex PCR; TCRdb lists only in-frame clones, some missing. The sample lists under 170,000 clones, roughly 90% occurring once. The source material was peripheral blood, sampled 28 days after the second AZD1222 dose. Receptors originate from an adult who received the AZD1222 COVID-19 vaccine.

This chain uses TRBV25-1 with TRBJ1-1; TRBD1 is a possible D gene (5 bases). V lost 8 bases to trimming and J lost 1 base, with 11 bases between them. Germline loops: CDR1 MGHDK, CDR2 SYGVNS. The CDR3 sequence is 13 residues long. The CDR3 nucleotides are TGTGCCAGCTGGGACTTCAGGAACACTGAAGCTTTCTTT. This encodes CASWDFRNTEAFF.

The rearrangement joins TRBV29-1 to TRBJ2-1, with TRBD2 matching over 16 bases. V gave up 5 bases and J gave up 6 bases; unmatched junction bases: 4. This CDR3 spans 15 amino acids. CDR1 is SQVTM and CDR2 is ANQGSEA in the germline V gene. CDR3 bases: TGCAGCGTTTCCGGGACTAGCGGGAGGGCCAATGAGCAGTTCTTC. Its translation: CSVSGTSGRANEQFF.

The chain joins TRBV5-4 to TRBJ2-1; no clear D. The CDR3 has 16 amino acids. V was cut by 4 bases and J by 4 bases, with 18 bases left in between. Germline loops: CDR1 SGHNT, CDR2 YYREEE (reference sequence). The CDR3 bases are TGTGCCAGCAGCCAAGCTACCATCGACCGTTACAATGAGCAGTTCTTC. Protein: CASSQATIDRYNEQFF.

This chain links TRBV3-1 (or the pseudogene TRBV3-2) with TRBJ1-2; D is unclear. V lost 4 bases, J lost 3 bases, and 12 bases lay in between. Germline V gene lookup returns CDR1 LGHDT and CDR2 YNNKEL (reference sequence). The CDR3 runs 14 residues. The DNA for the CDR3 is TGTGCCAGCAGCCGGGAGGTCGGTCACTATGGCTACACCTTC. Translation gives CASSREVGHYGYTF.

The gene calls are TRBV19 and TRBJ1-5; no clear D. CDR1 is LNHDA and CDR2 is SQIVND in the germline V gene (reference sequence). This CDR3 is 15 amino acids long. V was pared by 5 bases and J by 2 bases, with 13 bases between. The CDR3 DNA follows: TGTGCCAGTAGTGTGGAGGTCGTCGGCAATCAGCCCCAGCATTTT. Amino acid sequence: CASSVEVVGNQPQHF.

V gene TRBV20-1 combines with J gene TRBJ1-1; D gene ambiguous. The V and J ends lost 3 bases and 7 bases respectively, with 9 bases between them. This CDR3 has 11 residues. Germline CDR1 is DFQATT and CDR2 is SNEGSKA (reference sequence). The CDR3 is CSARVSVEAFF. The CDR3 coding sequence is TGCAGTGCTAGGGTTAGTGTTGAAGCTTTCTTT.

V usage is TRBV5-6 and J usage is TRBJ1-3, with 8 bases aligning to TRBD1. This CDR3 is built from 15 residues. CDR1 is SGHDT and CDR2 is YYEEEE in the germline V gene. The junction had 8 bases not matched to a gene; V was cut back by 4 bases and J by 5 bases. The CDR3 protein is CASSPSDRVRNTIYF. The CDR3, as DNA: TGTGCCAGCAGCCCCTCGGACAGGGTTCGAAACACCATATATTTT.

V is TRBV5-1 and J is TRBJ2-3; D is uncertain. The CDR3 totals 14 residues. CDR1 and CDR2 from the germline V gene are SGHRS and YFSETQ. V lost 5 bases to trimming and J lost 1 base, with 11 bases between them. CDR3 sequence reads: CASSNSDGTDTQYF. The CDR3 bases are TGCGCCAGCAGTAACAGCGACGGCACAGATACGCAGTATTTT.

CDR3 in DNA: TGCGCCAGCAGCTTGGCCCTGACAGTCGTTCCCTACGAGCAGTACTTC. Translated: CASSLALTVVPYEQYF. The rearrangement uses TRBV5-1 and TRBJ2-7, with D possibly matching TRBD1 (5 bases). V was trimmed by 0 bases and J by 2 bases, leaving 15 bases between them. This CDR3 has 16 amino acids. Germline assignment: CDR1 SGHRS and CDR2 YFSETQ. Based on the CDR3 plus reference TRBV5-1 and TRBJ2-7, the full variable domain is KAGVTQTPRYLIKTRGQQVTLSCSPISGHRSVSWYQQTPGQGLQFLFEYFSETQRNKGNFPGRFSGRQFSNSRSEMNVSTLELGDSALYLCASSLALTVVPYEQYFGPGTRLTVT.